Listed below are T cell receptor beta chains from one sample, sequenced in a study of blood T cell repertoires in COVID-19. The data were produced by immunoSEQ multiplex PCR, yet TCRdb's version contains in-frame clones alone and is incomplete. The sample has around 320,000 clones, just under 90% seen once. The sample was peripheral blood. The receptor set was obtained from a woman in her 30s with COVID-19, enrolled during active disease. Each CDR3 is given without its conserved first and last residue. Fields, in order: V gene, CDR3 length, CDR3 protein.

V: TRBV3-1/TRBV3-2
length: 9
CDR3: ASSHAGELF

V: TRBV18
length: 12
CDR3: ASSPELAADTQY

V: TRBV7-6
length: 13
CDR3: ASSRFGQGDYGYT

V: TRBV2
length: 13
CDR3: ASSFDGENTGELF

V: TRBV7-9
length: 15
CDR3: ASSSPGRDRGVHEQF

V: TRBV27
length: 11
CDR3: ASSNYSNQPQH

V: TRBV25-1
length: 12
CDR3: AKIRQGSYNEQF

V: TRBV18
length: 15
CDR3: ASSPKQGAPLPYEQY

V: TRBV23-1
length: 12
CDR3: ASIVDRQGIEQF

V: TRBV11-2
length: 12
CDR3: ASSLSYSNQPQH

V: TRBV11-2
length: 12
CDR3: ASSSSRGNYGYT

V: TRBV11-3
length: 11
CDR3: ASSRLPGNTQY

V: TRBV19
length: 14
CDR3: ASSRQRSSYNSPLH

V: TRBV5-6
length: 10
CDR3: ASSLVSYEQY

V: TRBV5-6
length: 9
CDR3: ASSLTTEQF

V: TRBV20-1
length: 8
CDR3: SVSSYGYT

V: TRBV19
length: 13
CDR3: ASRKDFDSGNTIY

V: TRBV27
length: 14
CDR3: ASSPNRVRTNYGYT

V: TRBV24-1
length: 10
CDR3: ATSDLSNEQY

V: TRBV5-1
length: 12
CDR3: ASSPTGHNEKLF

V: TRBV2
length: 11
CDR3: ASRVTGLAEAF

V: TRBV5-1
length: 13
CDR3: ASSFDSGQGYGYT

V: TRBV5-5
length: 11
CDR3: ASSPTGVRGYT

V: TRBV24-1
length: 13
CDR3: ATSALRGGKDTQY

V: TRBV27
length: 11
CDR3: ASSFTGNTEAF

V: TRBV12-3/TRBV12-4
length: 11
CDR3: ASILKGYNEQF